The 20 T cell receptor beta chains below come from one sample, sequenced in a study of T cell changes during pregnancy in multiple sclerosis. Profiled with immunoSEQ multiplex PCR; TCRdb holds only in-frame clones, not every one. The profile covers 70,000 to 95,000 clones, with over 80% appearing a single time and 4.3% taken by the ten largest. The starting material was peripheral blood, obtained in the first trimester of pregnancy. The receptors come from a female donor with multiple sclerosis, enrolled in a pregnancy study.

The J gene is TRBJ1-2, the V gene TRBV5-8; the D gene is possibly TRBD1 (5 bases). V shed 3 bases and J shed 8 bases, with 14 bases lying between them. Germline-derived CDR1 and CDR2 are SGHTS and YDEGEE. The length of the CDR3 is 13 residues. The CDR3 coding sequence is TGTGCCAGCAGCTACCCCCAGGGAGGAGGCTACACCTTC. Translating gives CASSYPQGGGYTF. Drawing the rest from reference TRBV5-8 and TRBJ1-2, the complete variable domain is EAGVTQSPTHLIKTRGQQATLRCSPISGHTSVYWYQQALGLGLQFLLWYDEGEERNRGNFPPRFSGRQFPNYSSELNVNALELEDSALYLCASSYPQGGGYTFGSGTRLTVV.

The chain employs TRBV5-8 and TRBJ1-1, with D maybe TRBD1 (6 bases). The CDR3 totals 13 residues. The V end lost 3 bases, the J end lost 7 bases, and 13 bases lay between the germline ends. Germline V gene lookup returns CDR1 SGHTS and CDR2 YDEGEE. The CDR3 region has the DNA TGTGCCAGCAGCTCGGGACATGGGATTGAAGCTTTCTTT. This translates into CASSSGHGIEAFF.

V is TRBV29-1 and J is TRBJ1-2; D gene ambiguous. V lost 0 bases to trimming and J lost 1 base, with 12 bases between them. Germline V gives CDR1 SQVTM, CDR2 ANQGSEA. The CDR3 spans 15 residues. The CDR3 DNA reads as TGCAGCGTTGAAGAACCCGGGAGTGTTAACTATGGCTACACCTTC. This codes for CSVEEPGSVNYGYTF.

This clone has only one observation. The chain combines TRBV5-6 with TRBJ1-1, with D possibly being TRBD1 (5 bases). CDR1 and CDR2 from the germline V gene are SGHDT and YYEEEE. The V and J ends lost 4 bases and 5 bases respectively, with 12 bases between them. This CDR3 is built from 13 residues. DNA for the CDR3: TGTGCCAGCAGCACGCAGGGTTGGACTGAAGCTTTCTTT. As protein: CASSTQGWTEAFF. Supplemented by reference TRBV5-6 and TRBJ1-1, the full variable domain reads DAGVTQSPTHLIKTRGQQVTLRCSPKSGHDTVSWYQQALGQGPQFIFQYYEEEERQRGNFPDRFSGHQFPNYSSELNVNALLLGDSALYLCASSTQGWTEAFFGQGTRLTVV.

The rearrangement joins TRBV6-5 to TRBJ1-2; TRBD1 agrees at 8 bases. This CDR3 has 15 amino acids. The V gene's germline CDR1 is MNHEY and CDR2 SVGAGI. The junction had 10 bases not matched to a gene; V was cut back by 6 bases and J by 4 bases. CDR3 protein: CASSTEAGGLYGYTF. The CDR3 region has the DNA TGTGCCAGCAGCACGGAGGCAGGGGGCCTCTATGGCTACACCTTC.

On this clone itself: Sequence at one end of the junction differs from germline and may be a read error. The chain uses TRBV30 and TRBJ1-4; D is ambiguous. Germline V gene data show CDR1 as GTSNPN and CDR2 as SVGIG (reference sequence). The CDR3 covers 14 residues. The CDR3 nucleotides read TGTGTCTGGACCCCCGAGCCTGGAGGTGAAAAACTGTTTTTT. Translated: CVWTPEPGGEKLFF.

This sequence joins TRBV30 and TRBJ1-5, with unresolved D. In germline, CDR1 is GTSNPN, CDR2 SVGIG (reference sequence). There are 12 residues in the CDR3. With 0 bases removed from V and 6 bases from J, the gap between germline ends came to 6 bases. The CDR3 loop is CAWSVPGQPQHF. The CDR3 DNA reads TGTGCCTGGAGTGTACCGGGTCAGCCCCAGCATTTT.

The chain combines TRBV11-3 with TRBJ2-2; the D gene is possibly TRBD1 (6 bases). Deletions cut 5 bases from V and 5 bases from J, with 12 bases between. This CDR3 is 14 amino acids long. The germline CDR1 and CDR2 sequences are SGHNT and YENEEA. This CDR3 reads CASSHREGTGELFF. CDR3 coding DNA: TGTGCCAGCAGCCACAGGGAAGGAACCGGGGAGCTGTTTTTT.

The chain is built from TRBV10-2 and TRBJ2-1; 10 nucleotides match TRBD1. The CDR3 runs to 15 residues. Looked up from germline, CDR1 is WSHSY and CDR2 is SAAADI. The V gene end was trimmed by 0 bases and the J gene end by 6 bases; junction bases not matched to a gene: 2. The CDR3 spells CASSESGQGSNEQFF. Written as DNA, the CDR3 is TGCGCCAGCAGTGAGTCGGGACAGGGGAGCAATGAGCAGTTCTTC.

CDR3 amino acids: CASSPPGGPYGYTF. The CDR3, as DNA: TGTGCCAGCAGTCCCCCGGGGGGTCCCTATGGCTACACCTTC. This chain uses TRBV6-6 with TRBJ1-2; possible D gene TRBD1, 5 bases. CDR1 MNHNY and CDR2 SVGAGI come from the germline V gene (reference sequence). The CDR3 totals 14 residues. The germline V and J ends were trimmed by 5 bases and 4 bases, with 14 bases remaining between them.

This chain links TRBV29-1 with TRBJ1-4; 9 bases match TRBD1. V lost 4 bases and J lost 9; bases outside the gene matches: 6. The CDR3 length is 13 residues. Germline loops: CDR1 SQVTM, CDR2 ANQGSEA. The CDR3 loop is CSVAPGQGQKLFF. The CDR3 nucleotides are TGCAGCGTTGCCCCGGGACAGGGTCAAAAACTGTTTTTT.

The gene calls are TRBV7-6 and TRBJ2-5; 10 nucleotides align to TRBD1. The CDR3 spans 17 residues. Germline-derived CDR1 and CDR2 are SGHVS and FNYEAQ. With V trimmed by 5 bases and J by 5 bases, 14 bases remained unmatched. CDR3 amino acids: CASSPQSGTGAGETQYF. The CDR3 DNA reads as TGTGCCAGCAGCCCCCAGTCTGGGACAGGGGCTGGTGAGACCCAGTACTTC.

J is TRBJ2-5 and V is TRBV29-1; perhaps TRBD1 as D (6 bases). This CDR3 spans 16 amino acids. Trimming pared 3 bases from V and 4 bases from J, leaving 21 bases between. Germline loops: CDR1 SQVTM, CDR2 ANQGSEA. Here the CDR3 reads CSVEGPQTGMVETQYF. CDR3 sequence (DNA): TGCAGCGTTGAGGGTCCCCAGACAGGCATGGTAGAGACCCAGTACTTC.

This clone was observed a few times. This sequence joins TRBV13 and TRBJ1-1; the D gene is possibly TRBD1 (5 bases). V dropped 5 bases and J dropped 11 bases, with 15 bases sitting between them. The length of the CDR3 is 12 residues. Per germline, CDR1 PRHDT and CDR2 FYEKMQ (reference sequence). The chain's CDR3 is CASSPGREEAFF. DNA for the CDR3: TGTGCCAGCAGCCCGGGGCGGGAGGAGGCTTTCTTT.

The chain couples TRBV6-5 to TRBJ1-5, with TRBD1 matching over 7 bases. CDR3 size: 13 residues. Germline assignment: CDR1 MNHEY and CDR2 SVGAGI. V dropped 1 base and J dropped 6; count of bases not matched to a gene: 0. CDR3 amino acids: CASSYWTGQPQHF. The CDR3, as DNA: TGTGCCAGCAGTTACTGGACAGGTCAGCCCCAGCATTTT.

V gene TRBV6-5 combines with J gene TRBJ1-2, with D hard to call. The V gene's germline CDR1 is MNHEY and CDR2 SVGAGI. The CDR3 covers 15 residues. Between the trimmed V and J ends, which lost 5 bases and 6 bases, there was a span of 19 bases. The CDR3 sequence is CASSTLTGPLDGYTF. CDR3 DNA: TGTGCCAGCAGTACCTTGACCGGCCCCCTAGATGGCTACACCTTC.

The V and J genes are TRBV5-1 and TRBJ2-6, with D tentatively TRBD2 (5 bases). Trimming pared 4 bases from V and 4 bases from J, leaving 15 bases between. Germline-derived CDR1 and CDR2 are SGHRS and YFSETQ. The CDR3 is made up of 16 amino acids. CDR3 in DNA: TGCGCCAGCAGCCCGACCGGGATGCCCGGGGCCAACGTCCTGACTTTC. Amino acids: CASSPTGMPGANVLTF.

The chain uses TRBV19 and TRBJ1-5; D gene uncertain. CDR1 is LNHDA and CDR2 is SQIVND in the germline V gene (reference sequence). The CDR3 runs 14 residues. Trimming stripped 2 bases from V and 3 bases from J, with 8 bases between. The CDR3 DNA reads TGTGCCAGTAGTATACGGGAGACCAATCAGCCCCAGCATTTT. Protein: CASSIRETNQPQHF.

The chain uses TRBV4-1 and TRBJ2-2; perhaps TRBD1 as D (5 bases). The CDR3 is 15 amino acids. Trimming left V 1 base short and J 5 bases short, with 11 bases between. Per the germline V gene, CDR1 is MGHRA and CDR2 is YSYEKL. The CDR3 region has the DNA TGCGCCAGCAGCCAAGTTCAGGGATGGACCGGGGAGCTGTTTTTT. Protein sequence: CASSQVQGWTGELFF.

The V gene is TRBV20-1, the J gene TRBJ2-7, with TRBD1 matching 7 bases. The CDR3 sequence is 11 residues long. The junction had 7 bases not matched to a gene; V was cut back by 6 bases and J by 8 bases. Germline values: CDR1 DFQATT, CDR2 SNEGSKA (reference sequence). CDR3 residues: CSAKGAQKQYF. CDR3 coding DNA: TGCAGTGCGAAGGGGGCCCAGAAGCAGTACTTC.